This T cell receptor (beta chain) was retrieved from a study of chemoradiotherapy in HPV16-positive cancers. Profiled with immunoSEQ multiplex PCR; TCRdb holds only in-frame clones, not every one. The sample includes around 33,000 clones, about 86% of them seen just once. About this clone itself: Its antigen remains unknown.

Study-level points and caveats: Non-HPV-specific T cells did not expand in tumors during treatment, whereas candidate HPV-specific clones and E7-related motifs did. Only a couple of HPV16-positive patients supplied the functional HPV-specificity definition. Better recurrence-free survival went with HPV-responsive T-cell expansion in HPV16-positive patients.

Repertoires were sampled repeatedly during chemoradiotherapy. Germline V gives CDR1 ENHRY, CDR2 SYGVKD. V dropped 2 bases and J dropped 8 bases, with 19 bases sitting between them. This CDR3 comprises 16 residues. This chain joins TRBV10-3 and TRBJ2-1; TRBD2 is a possible D gene (6 bases). This sample comprised blood, obtained from a patient who underwent chemoradiotherapy. The TCR originated in a human donor with HPV-associated anogenital cancer. CDR3 residues: CAISEPGSYLGDEQFF. The CDR3 nucleotides are TGTGCCATCAGTGAGCCCGGGAGCTACTTGGGAGATGAGCAGTTCTTC.